This entry lists 15 T cell receptor beta chains sequenced from one sample in a study of T cells in Graves' hyperthyroidism and ophthalmopathy. From RNA transcripts, TCR beta CDR3 regions were amplified. First-round RT-PCR targeting the TCR CDR3 was performed with the HTBI primer set. TCRdb itself ran the multiplex PCR reads through MiXCR, one entry per CDR3 protein. The top ten hold around 4% of the sample, which has about 610,000 distinct CDR3 sequences, around 15% seen once. The sequencing sample was made of blood. The source is a woman aged 40 to 55 with Graves' ophthalmopathy.

This clonotype was picked up many times. The rearrangement uses TRBV28 and TRBJ1-1; unclear D gene. Per the germline V gene, CDR1 is MDHEN and CDR2 is SYDVKM. The V gene lost 6 bases and the J gene lost 8 bases, with 16 bases spanning the gap. The CDR3 spans 13 residues. Here the CDR3 reads CASSRTQETEAFF. The CDR3 DNA reads TGTGCCAGCAGCCGGACGCAGGAGACGGAAGCTTTCTTT.

This clonotype showed up just a few times. The rearrangement uses TRBV28 and TRBJ2-7; TRBD1 might be the D (6 bases). The germline V gene has CDR1 MDHEN and CDR2 SYDVKM. This CDR3 comprises 16 residues. V lost 2 bases, J lost 2 bases, and 16 bases lay in between. Here the CDR3 reads CASSLIYTGKAYEQYF. The DNA for the CDR3 is TGTGCCAGCAGTTTAATTTATACAGGGAAAGCCTACGAGCAGTACTTC.

This clonotype was recorded many times. V and J are TRBV20-1 and TRBJ2-5; 8 bases are a match to TRBD2. With V trimmed by 4 bases and J by 4 bases, 5 bases remained unmatched. Germline-derived CDR1 and CDR2 are DFQATT and SNEGSKA (reference sequence). CDR3 length equals 13 residues. The CDR3 reads CSANSGGVETQYF. The CDR3 DNA is TGCAGTGCTAACAGCGGGGGTGTAGAGACCCAGTACTTC.

This clonotype has a count of ten or more. The genes are TRBV5-1 and TRBJ2-2; D unresolved. Trimming took 1 base from V and 1 from J, leaving 8 bases between them. Germline loops: CDR1 SGHRS, CDR2 YFSETQ. The CDR3 has 15 residues. DNA for the CDR3: TGCGCCAGCAGCTTGTCCCCAGGGAACACCGGGGAGCTGTTTTTT. As protein: CASSLSPGNTGELFF. Variable domain in full (rest from reference TRBV5-1 and TRBJ2-2): KAGVTQTPRYLIKTRGQQVTLSCSPISGHRSVSWYQQTPGQGLQFLFEYFSETQRNKGNFPGRFSGRQFSNSRSEMNVSTLELGDSALYLCASSLSPGNTGELFFGEGSRLTVL.

This clonotype was observed many times. This chain joins TRBV29-1 and TRBJ2-7, with 9 bases aligning to TRBD1. This CDR3 comprises 13 residues. Germline assignment: CDR1 SQVTM and CDR2 ANQGSEA. V was clipped by 6 bases and J by 5 bases; unmatched bases: 8. Here the CDR3 reads CSVESQGADEQYF. The CDR3 bases are TGCAGCGTCGAATCACAGGGGGCCGACGAGCAGTACTTC.

At least ten counts were recorded for this clonotype. The chain is built from TRBV6-2 or TRBV6-3 and TRBJ2-1; 7 bases agree with TRBD2. The CDR3 contains 17 residues. V was clipped by 4 bases and J by 2 bases; unmatched bases: 11. Germline lookup yields CDR1 MNHEY and CDR2 SVGEGT. This CDR3 reads CASSWLLAGRTYNEQFF. The DNA of the CDR3 is TGTGCCAGCAGTTGGCTTTTAGCGGGCAGGACCTACAATGAGCAGTTCTTC.

This clonotype was counted at least ten times. The chain employs TRBV7-2 and TRBJ1-6; D remains ambiguous. Germline loops: CDR1 SGHTA, CDR2 FQGNSA. The V end lost 2 bases, the J end lost 5 bases, and 1 base lay between the germline ends. The CDR3 contains 12 residues. Here the CDR3 reads CASSLNNSPLHF. DNA of the CDR3: TGTGCCAGCAGCTTAAATAATTCACCCCTCCACTTT.

The sample holds many counts of this clonotype. The gene calls are TRBV6-1 and TRBJ1-5; unclear D gene. CDR3 length: 14 residues. Germline CDR1 is MNHNS and CDR2 is SASEGT. V lost 6 bases and J lost 2, with 11 bases in between. CDR3 residues: CASSRVDGNQPQHF. The CDR3 DNA reads as TGTGCCAGCAGCCGGGTTGACGGCAATCAGCCCCAGCATTTT.

This clonotype was seen ten or more times. The chain joins TRBV19 to TRBJ2-2, with 8 bases identical to TRBD1. V shed 9 bases and J 6 bases; nucleotides not matched to a gene: 6. Germline V gene data show CDR1 as LNHDA and CDR2 as SQIVND (reference sequence). The CDR3 totals 13 residues. CDR3 amino acids: CASGQGLAGELFF. The CDR3 nucleotides are TGTGCCAGCGGACAGGGCTTAGCCGGGGAGCTGTTTTTT.

This clonotype was seen at least ten times. V and J are TRBV5-1 and TRBJ1-1; tentative D call: TRBD1 (5 bases). The CDR3 is made up of 15 amino acids. Trimming stripped 6 bases from V and 3 bases from J, with 18 bases between. The germline gives CDR1 SGHRS, CDR2 YFSETQ. The CDR3 loop is CASTPYPGRDTEAFF. As DNA, the CDR3 is TGCGCCAGCACCCCTTACCCAGGGCGGGACACTGAAGCTTTCTTT.

The rearrangement links TRBV6-2 or TRBV6-3 to TRBJ2-5; 9 positions match TRBD2. Germline V lookup: CDR1 MNHEY, CDR2 SVGEGT. The CDR3 consists of 16 residues. The V and J ends lost 2 bases and 4 bases, in that order; junction bases with no gene match: 8. The CDR3 reads CASSYGIAGDRETQYF. CDR3 coding DNA: TGTGCCAGCAGTTACGGGATAGCGGGAGACCGAGAGACCCAGTACTTC.

The J gene is TRBJ2-7, the V gene TRBV24-1; no reliable D call. CDR3 length: 13 amino acids. Germline assignment: CDR1 KGHDR and CDR2 SFDVKD. The V end lost 3 bases, the J end lost 6 bases, and 11 bases lay between the germline ends. DNA for the CDR3: TGTGCCACCAGTGATGACGAAGGACCCGAGCAGTACTTC. Translation: CATSDDEGPEQYF.

Many counts were recorded for this clonotype. The rearrangement joins TRBV11-1 to TRBJ1-1; tentative D call: TRBD1 (5 bases). This CDR3 is built from 15 residues. Trimming took 5 bases from V and 3 from J, leaving 16 bases between them. CDR1 SGHAT and CDR2 FQDESV come from the germline V gene (reference sequence). DNA of the CDR3: TGTGCCAGCAGCCGGGGCCTTCCCGGAGACACTGAAGCTTTCTTT. As protein: CASSRGLPGDTEAFF. The variable domain in full, with the rest retrieved from reference TRBV11-1 and TRBJ1-1, is EAEVAQSPRYKITEKSQAVAFWCDPISGHATLYWYRQILGQGPELLVQFQDESVVDDSQLPKDRFSAERLKGVDSTLKIQPAELGDSAMYLCASSRGLPGDTEAFFGQGTRLTVV.

In its sample, this clonotype was seen many times. V usage is TRBV9 and J usage is TRBJ1-2; no reliable D call. Trimming left V 2 bases short and J 0 bases short, with 8 bases between. This CDR3 comprises 14 residues. Germline V gene lookup returns CDR1 SGDLS and CDR2 YYNGEE. CDR3 DNA: TGTGCCAGCAGCGTCACCCAGACTAACTATGGCTACACCTTC. It is translated as CASSVTQTNYGYTF.

This clonotype showed up many times. The J gene is TRBJ1-5, the V gene TRBV19, with D tentatively TRBD1 (6 bases). V gave up 1 base and J gave up 5 bases, with 12 bases separating them. This CDR3 has 15 amino acids. In germline, CDR1 is LNHDA, CDR2 SQIVND (reference sequence). DNA of the CDR3: TGTGCCAGTAGTATAGTACAGGGTTGGGATCAGCCCCAGCATTTT. Translation gives CASSIVQGWDQPQHF. Filled out from reference TRBV19 and TRBJ1-5, the complete variable domain reads DGGITQSPKYLFRKEGQNVTLSCEQNLNHDAMYWYRQDPGQGLRLIYYSQIVNDFQKGDIAEGYSVSREKKESFPLTVTSAQKNPTAFYLCASSIVQGWDQPQHFGDGTRLSIL.